One and the same sample provided the 5 T cell receptor beta chains below, sequenced in a study of identical twins. TCRdb ran MiXCR on the 5' RACE reads and lists one entry per CDR3 protein. Of over 200,000 distinct CDR3 sequences in the sample, 5% to 7% were seen once. The data were also submitted as part of a second study, on T cells expressing NK-cell markers.

The sequenced material came from CD8+ T cells sorted from blood. The receptors come from a woman aged 18 to 35 in good health.

In this sample, this clonotype turned up many times. This rearrangement joins TRBV29-1 to TRBJ2-5; the D gene is possibly TRBD2 (5 bases). Germline CDR1 and CDR2: SQVTM and ANQGSEA. The germline V and J ends were trimmed by 7 bases and 1 base, with 19 bases remaining between them. CDR3 length equals 15 residues. CDR3 nucleotides: TGCAGCGCCCTGGTTGGACTCCGGGCCCAAGAGACCCAGTACTTC. This encodes CSALVGLRAQETQYF.

This clonotype was found a few times. The gene calls are TRBV9 and TRBJ1-1; D call uncertain. The V gene's germline CDR1 is SGDLS and CDR2 YYNGEE. The CDR3 is made up of 15 amino acids. V was shortened by 3 bases and J by 0 bases, with 12 bases between the two germline ends. CDR3 residues: CASSGLLGMNTEAFF. The CDR3 DNA follows: TGTGCCAGCAGCGGACTCCTGGGCATGAACACTGAAGCTTTCTTT.

This clonotype appeared many times. The rearrangement links TRBV12-3 or TRBV12-4 to TRBJ2-7, with TRBD2 matching over 7 bases. Germline trimming cut 3 bases from V and 4 bases from J; bases unmatched to any gene: 6. This CDR3 spans 14 amino acids. In nucleotides, the CDR3 is TGTGCCAGCAGTTTTGCTGGGGGGGAATACGAGCAGTACTTC. Amino acids: CASSFAGGEYEQYF.

The rearrangement uses TRBV5-5 and TRBJ1-4; tentatively, D is TRBD1 (5 bases). The CDR3 contains 17 residues. Trimming took 0 bases from V and 8 from J, leaving 20 bases between them. Looked up from germline, CDR1 is SGHKS and CDR2 is YYEKEE (reference sequence). In nucleotides, the CDR3 is TGTGCCAGCAGCTTGGCCCTCTTTGGGGGGTTAGGCGAAAAACTGTTTTTT. As protein: CASSLALFGGLGEKLFF.

This clonotype has only a few counts. J is TRBJ2-5 and V is TRBV6-5; perhaps TRBD1 as D (6 bases). CDR3 size: 12 residues. V shed 8 bases and J shed 5 bases, with 12 bases lying between them. The V gene's germline CDR1 is MNHEY and CDR2 SVGAGI. As DNA, the CDR3 is TGTGCCAGCCGACTGGGGGCGGAGACCCAGTACTTC. Its translation: CASRLGAETQYF.